These 10 T cell receptor beta chains originate from one sample sequenced in a study of long-term antiretroviral therapy in people with HIV. Survey-level immunoSEQ v3.0 assays were run. Assay: immunoSEQ multiplex PCR; the TCRdb copy retains only in-frame clones and omits some. This table has tens of thousands of clones, about 91% appearing once. The source material was unsorted PBMCs, sampled 4.4 years after starting antiretroviral therapy. All receptors derive from a woman aged 50 to 65 with HIV.

This chain links TRBV4-3 with TRBJ2-5, with D possibly being TRBD1 (6 bases). Germline V CDR1 and CDR2: LGHNA, YSLEER. V was shortened by 0 bases and J by 3 bases, with 8 bases between the two germline ends. CDR3 length: 14 amino acids. The CDR3 DNA follows: TGCGCCAGCAGCCAAGATACAGGGAAAGAGACCCAGTACTTC. Its protein product is CASSQDTGKETQYF.

V gene TRBV6-5 combines with J gene TRBJ2-1, with a possible D match to TRBD1 (5 bases). Trimming stripped 5 bases from V and 7 bases from J, with 12 bases between. The CDR3 is 13 residues long. CDR1 is MNHEY, CDR2 SVGAGI, per germline. The CDR3 DNA reads as TGTGCCAGCAGTACCCGGACACCTAATGAGCAGTTCTTC. It specifies CASSTRTPNEQFF.

CDR3 sequence (DNA): TGCGCCAGCACGGGGGGCGATGAGCAGTTCTTC. Amino acid sequence: CASTGGDEQFF. This chain connects TRBV10-2 to TRBJ2-1; a possible D gene is TRBD2 (7 bases). V was clipped by 7 bases and J by 8 bases, with 9 bases between them. CDR1 and CDR2 (germline): WSHSY, SAAADI. The CDR3 sequence is 11 residues long.

This chain joins TRBV19 and TRBJ2-5; possibly TRBD2 for D (6 bases). V dropped 4 bases and J dropped 1 base, with 13 bases sitting between them. Germline CDR1 reads LNHDA; CDR2 reads SQIVND (reference sequence). CDR3 size: 15 residues. The CDR3 DNA is TGTGCCAGTAGTAGGGCCCGCGGGGTCCAAGAGACCCAGTACTTC. Its translation: CASSRARGVQETQYF.

J is TRBJ2-3 and V is TRBV5-1; D is ambiguous. This CDR3 has 14 amino acids. V gave up 5 bases and J gave up 1 base, with 11 bases separating them. Germline V gene sequence: CDR1 SGHRS, CDR2 YFSETQ. The CDR3: CASSSNLGTDTQYF. The CDR3 region has the DNA TGCGCCAGCAGTTCCAACTTGGGCACAGATACGCAGTATTTT.

This sequence joins TRBV5-4 and TRBJ1-6, with 7 bases that match TRBD1. The length of the CDR3 is 17 residues. Germline loops: CDR1 SGHNT, CDR2 YYREEE (reference sequence). V shed 5 bases and J 0 bases; nucleotides not matched to a gene: 8. CDR3 nucleotides: TGTGCCAGCAGTTTCCTACAGGGGAGCTCCTATAATTCACCCCTCCACTTT. Its protein is CASSFLQGSSYNSPLHF.

This chain links TRBV19 with TRBJ1-4; TRBD1 matches at 8 bases. This CDR3 is 17 amino acids long. Per germline, CDR1 LNHDA and CDR2 SQIVND (reference sequence). Germline trimming cut 5 bases from V and 2 bases from J; bases unmatched to any gene: 10. The CDR3 coding sequence is TGTGCCAGTAGTCGACCAGGGGGCGGAGACACTAATGAAAAACTGTTTTTT. Amino acid sequence: CASSRPGGGDTNEKLFF.

The rearrangement uses TRBV19 and TRBJ1-2; TRBD1 agrees at 9 bases. Germline V gene lookup returns CDR1 LNHDA and CDR2 SQIVND (reference sequence). The CDR3 is 15 amino acids. V gave up 4 bases and J gave up 1 base; unmatched junction bases: 4. The CDR3 loop reads CASSNPGQGNYGYTF. CDR3 nucleotide sequence: TGTGCCAGTAGTAACCCGGGACAGGGTAACTATGGCTACACCTTC.

The chain joins TRBV5-5 to TRBJ1-6; the D is unclear. The CDR3 is made up of 15 amino acids. V gave up 2 bases and J gave up 9 bases, with 15 bases separating them. Per germline, CDR1 SGHKS and CDR2 YYEKEE (reference sequence). The CDR3 DNA sequence: TGTGCCAGCAGCTTTATAAACAACCTGGGTTCACCCCTCCACTTT. Translated: CASSFINNLGSPLHF.

The chain's CDR3 is CASRPRAATNEKLFF. Written as DNA, the CDR3 is TGTGCCAGCAGACCCAGGGCTGCAACTAATGAAAAACTGTTTTTT. The chain is built from TRBV27 and TRBJ1-4, with D possibly being TRBD1 (5 bases). Between the trimmed V and J ends, which lost 6 bases and 0 bases, there was a span of 11 bases. From germline, CDR1 is MNHEY and CDR2 SMNVEV (reference sequence). This CDR3 contains 15 residues.